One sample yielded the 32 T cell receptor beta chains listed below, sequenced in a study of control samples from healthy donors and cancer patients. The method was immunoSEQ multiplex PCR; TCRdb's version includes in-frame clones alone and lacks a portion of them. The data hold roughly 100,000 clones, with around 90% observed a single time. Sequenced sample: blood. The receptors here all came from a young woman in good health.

CDR3 protein: CASSQEIGTRAYNEQFF. CDR3 nucleotides: TGCGCCAGCAGCCAAGAAATAGGGACTAGGGCTTACAATGAGCAGTTCTTC. This chain connects TRBV4-3 to TRBJ2-1; the match to TRBD2 covers 8 bases. Germline trimming cut 0 bases from V and 4 bases from J; bases unmatched to any gene: 8. Germline CDR1 LGHNA, CDR2 YSLEER. The CDR3 runs 17 residues.

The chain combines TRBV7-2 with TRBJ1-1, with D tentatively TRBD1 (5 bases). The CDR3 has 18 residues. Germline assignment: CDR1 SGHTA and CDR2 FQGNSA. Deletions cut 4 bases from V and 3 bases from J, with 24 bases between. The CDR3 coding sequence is TGTGCCAGCAGCTATCGCCGGCCCGGGGCAACCGGGGACACTGAAGCTTTCTTT. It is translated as CASSYRRPGATGDTEAFF.

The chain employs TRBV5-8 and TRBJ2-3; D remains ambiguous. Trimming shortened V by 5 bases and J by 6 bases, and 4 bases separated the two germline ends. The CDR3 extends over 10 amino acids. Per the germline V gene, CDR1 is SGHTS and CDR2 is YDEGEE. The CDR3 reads CASSSDTQYF. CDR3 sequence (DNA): TGTGCCAGCAGTTCGGATACGCAGTATTTT.

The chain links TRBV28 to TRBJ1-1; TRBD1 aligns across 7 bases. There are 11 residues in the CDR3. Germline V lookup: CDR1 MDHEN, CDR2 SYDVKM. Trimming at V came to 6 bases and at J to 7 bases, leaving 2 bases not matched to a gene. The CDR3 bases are TGTGCCAGCAGAAGGGACAGTGAAGCTTTCTTT. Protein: CASRRDSEAFF. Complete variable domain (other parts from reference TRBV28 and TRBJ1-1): DVKVTQSSRYLVKRTGEKVFLECVQDMDHENMFWYRQDPGLGLRLIYFSYDVKMKEKGDIPEGYSVSREKKERFSLILESASTNQTSMYLCASRRDSEAFFGQGTRLTVV.

The CDR3 sequence is CASRDDGNRADTQYF. In DNA form, the CDR3 reads TGTGCCAGTAGAGATGACGGAAACCGAGCAGATACGCAGTATTTT. This rearrangement joins TRBV19 to TRBJ2-3; D remains unclear. The length of the CDR3 is 15 residues. CDR1 is LNHDA, CDR2 SQIVND, per germline (reference sequence). Trimming removed 6 bases at V and 4 bases at J, with 17 bases between.

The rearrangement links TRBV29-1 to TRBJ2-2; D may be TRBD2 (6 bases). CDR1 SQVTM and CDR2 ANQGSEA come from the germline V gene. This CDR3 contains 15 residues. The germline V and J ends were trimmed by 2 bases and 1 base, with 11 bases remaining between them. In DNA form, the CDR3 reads TGCAGCGTTGAACCGCGGGAAAGGAACACCGGGGAGCTGTTTTTT. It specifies CSVEPRERNTGELFF.

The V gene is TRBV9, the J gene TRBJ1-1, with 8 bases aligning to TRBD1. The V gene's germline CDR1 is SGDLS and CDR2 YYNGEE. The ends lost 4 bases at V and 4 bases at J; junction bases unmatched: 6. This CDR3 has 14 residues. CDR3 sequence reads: CASSPTGGGTEAFF. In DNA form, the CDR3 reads TGTGCCAGCAGCCCAACAGGGGGGGGCACTGAAGCTTTCTTT.

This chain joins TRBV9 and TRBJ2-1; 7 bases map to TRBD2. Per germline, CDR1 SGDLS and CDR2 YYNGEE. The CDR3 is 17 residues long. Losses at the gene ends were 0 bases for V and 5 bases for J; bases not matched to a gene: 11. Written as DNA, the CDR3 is TGTGCCAGCAGCGTAGCCCCCCGTGGGACTATTGACAATGAGCAGTTCTTC. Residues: CASSVAPRGTIDNEQFF.

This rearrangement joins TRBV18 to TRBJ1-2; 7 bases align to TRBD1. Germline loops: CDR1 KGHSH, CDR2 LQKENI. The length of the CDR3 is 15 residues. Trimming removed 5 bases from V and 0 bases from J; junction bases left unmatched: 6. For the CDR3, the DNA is TGTGCCAGCTCATCGTTCCAGGGGGCTAACTATGGCTACACCTTC. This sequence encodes CASSSFQGANYGYTF. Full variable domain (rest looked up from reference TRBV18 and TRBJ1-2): NAGVMQNPRHLVRRRGQEARLRCSPMKGHSHVYWYRQLPEEGLKFMVYLQKENIIDESGMPKERFSAEFPKEGPSILRIQQVVRGDSAAYFCASSSFQGANYGYTFGSGTRLTVV.

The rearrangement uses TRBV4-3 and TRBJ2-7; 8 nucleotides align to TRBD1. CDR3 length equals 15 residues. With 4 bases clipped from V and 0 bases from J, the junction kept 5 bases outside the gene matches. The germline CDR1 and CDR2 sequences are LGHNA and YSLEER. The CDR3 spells CASSRTGTFSYEQYF. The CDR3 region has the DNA TGCGCCAGCAGCCGGACAGGGACCTTCTCCTACGAGCAGTACTTC.

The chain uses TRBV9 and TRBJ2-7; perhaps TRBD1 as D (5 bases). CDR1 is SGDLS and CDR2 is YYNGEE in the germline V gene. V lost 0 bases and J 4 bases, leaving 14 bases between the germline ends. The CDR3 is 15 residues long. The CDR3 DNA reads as TGTGCCAGCAGCGTAGAGGCAGGGCTTAGTTACGAGCAGTACTTC. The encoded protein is CASSVEAGLSYEQYF.

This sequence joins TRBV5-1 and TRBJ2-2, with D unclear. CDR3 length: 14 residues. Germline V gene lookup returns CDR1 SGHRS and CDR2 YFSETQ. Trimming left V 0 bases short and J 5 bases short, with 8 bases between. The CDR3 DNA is TGCGCCAGCAGCTTGGTCATTGGGACCGGGGAGCTGTTTTTT. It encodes CASSLVIGTGELFF.

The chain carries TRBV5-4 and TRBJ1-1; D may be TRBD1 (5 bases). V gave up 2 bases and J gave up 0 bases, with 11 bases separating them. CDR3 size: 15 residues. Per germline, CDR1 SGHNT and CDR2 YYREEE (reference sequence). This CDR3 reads CASSFKGSLNTEAFF. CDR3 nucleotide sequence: TGTGCCAGCAGCTTTAAGGGGTCCTTGAACACTGAAGCTTTCTTT. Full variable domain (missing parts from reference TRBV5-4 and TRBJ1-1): ETGVTQSPTHLIKTRGQQVTLRCSSQSGHNTVSWYQQALGQGPQFIFQYYREEENGRGNFPPRFSGLQFPNYSSELNVNALELDDSALYLCASSFKGSLNTEAFFGQGTRLTVV.

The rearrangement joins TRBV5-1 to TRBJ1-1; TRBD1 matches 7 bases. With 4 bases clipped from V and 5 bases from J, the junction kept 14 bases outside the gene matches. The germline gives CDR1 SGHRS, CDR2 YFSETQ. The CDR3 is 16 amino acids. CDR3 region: CASSPTPKTGNTEAFF. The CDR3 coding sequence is TGCGCCAGCAGCCCAACCCCCAAGACAGGGAATACTGAAGCTTTCTTT.

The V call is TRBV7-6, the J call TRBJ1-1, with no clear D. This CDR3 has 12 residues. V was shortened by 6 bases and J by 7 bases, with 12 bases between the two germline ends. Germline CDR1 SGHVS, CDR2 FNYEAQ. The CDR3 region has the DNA TGTGCCAGCAGGGAGGAGGGCGGTGAAGCTTTCTTT. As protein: CASREEGGEAFF.

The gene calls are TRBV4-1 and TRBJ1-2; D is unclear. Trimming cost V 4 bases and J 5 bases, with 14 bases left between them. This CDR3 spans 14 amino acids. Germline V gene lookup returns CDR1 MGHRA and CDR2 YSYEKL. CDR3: CASSPAGGTYGYTF. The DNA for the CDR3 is TGCGCCAGCAGCCCCGCAGGTGGAACATATGGCTACACCTTC.

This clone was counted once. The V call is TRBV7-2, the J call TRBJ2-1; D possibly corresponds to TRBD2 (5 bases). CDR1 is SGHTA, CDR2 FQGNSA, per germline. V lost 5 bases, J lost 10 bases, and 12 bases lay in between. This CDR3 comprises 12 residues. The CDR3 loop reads CASSPSRVEQFF. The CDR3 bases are TGTGCCAGCAGCCCCTCGCGGGTGGAGCAGTTCTTC.

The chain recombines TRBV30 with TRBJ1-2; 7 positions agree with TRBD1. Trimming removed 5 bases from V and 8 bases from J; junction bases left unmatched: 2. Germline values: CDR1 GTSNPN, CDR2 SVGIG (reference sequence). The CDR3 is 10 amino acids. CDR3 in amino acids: CAWGTVGYTF. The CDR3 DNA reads TGTGCCTGGGGGACAGTCGGCTACACCTTC.

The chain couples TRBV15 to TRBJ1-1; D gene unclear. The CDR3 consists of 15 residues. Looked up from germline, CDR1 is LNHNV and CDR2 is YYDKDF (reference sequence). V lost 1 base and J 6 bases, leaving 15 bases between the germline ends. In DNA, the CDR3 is TGTGCCACCAGCAGAGTGCGTTCCCTCACCGCTGAAGCTTTCTTT. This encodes CATSRVRSLTAEAFF.

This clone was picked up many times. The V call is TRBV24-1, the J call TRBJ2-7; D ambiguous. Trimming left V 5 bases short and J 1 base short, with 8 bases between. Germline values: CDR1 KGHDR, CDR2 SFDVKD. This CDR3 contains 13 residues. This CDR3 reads CATSAATSYEQYF. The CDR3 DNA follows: TGTGCCACCAGTGCCGCCACTTCCTACGAGCAGTACTTC.

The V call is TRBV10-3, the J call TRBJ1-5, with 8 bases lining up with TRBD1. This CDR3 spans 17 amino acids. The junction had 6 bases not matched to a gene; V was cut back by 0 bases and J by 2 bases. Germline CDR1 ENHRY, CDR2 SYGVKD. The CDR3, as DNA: TGTGCCATCAGTGAGTCGGTCAGGGGGCGAGGCAATCAGCCCCAGCATTTT. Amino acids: CAISESVRGRGNQPQHF.

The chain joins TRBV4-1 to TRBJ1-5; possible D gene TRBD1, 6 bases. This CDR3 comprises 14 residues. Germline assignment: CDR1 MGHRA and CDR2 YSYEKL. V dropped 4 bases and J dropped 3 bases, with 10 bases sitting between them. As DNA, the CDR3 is TGCGCCAGCAGCCGACAGGTAGTCAATCAGCCCCAGCATTTT. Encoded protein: CASSRQVVNQPQHF.

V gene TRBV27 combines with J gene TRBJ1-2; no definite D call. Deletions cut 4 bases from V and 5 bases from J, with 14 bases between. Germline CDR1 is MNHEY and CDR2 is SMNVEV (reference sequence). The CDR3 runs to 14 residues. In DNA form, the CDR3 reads TGTGCCAGCAGTTCCCCCCGGACTACGTATGGCTACACCTTC. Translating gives CASSSPRTTYGYTF.

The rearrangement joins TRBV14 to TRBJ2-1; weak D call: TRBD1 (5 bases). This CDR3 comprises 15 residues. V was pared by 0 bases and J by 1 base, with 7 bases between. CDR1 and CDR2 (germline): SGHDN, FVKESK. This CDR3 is CASSQDSGSYNEQFF. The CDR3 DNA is TGTGCCAGCAGCCAAGATTCAGGGTCCTACAATGAGCAGTTCTTC.

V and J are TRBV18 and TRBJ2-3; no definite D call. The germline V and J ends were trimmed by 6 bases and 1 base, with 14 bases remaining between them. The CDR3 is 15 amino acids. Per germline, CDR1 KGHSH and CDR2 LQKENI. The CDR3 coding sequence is TGTGCCAGCTCCCTGCTTAGCAGTCGCACAGATACGCAGTATTTT. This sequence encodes CASSLLSSRTDTQYF. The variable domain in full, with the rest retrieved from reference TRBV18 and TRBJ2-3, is NAGVMQNPRHLVRRRGQEARLRCSPMKGHSHVYWYRQLPEEGLKFMVYLQKENIIDESGMPKERFSAEFPKEGPSILRIQQVVRGDSAAYFCASSLLSSRTDTQYFGPGTRLTVL.

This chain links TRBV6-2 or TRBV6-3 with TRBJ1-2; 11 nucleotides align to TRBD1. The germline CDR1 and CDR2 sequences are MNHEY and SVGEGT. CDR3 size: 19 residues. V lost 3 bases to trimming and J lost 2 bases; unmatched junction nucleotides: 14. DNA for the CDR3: TGTGCCAGCAGTTATCTCGGAGCATCCGGGACAGGGGGAAACTATGGCTACACCTTC. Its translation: CASSYLGASGTGGNYGYTF.

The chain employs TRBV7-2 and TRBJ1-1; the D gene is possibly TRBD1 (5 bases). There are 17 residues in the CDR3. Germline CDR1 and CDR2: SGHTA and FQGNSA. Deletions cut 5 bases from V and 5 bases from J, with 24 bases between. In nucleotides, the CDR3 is TGTGCCAGCAGCCCAACAATGGGGGTCAGGATGCGGACTGAAGCTTTCTTT. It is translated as CASSPTMGVRMRTEAFF.

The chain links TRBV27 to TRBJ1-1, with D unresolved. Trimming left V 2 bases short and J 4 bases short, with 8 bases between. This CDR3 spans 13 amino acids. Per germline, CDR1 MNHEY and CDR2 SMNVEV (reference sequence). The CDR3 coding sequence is TGTGCCAGCAGTTTAGCTGGGTCCACTGAAGCTTTCTTT. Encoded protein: CASSLAGSTEAFF.

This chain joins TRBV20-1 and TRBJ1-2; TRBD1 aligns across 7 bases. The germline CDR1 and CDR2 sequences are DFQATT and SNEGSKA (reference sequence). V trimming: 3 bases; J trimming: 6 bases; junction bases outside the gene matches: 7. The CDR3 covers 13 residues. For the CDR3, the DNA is TGCAGTGCTAGTAAACAGGGGAGGGATGGCTACACCTTC. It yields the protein CSASKQGRDGYTF.

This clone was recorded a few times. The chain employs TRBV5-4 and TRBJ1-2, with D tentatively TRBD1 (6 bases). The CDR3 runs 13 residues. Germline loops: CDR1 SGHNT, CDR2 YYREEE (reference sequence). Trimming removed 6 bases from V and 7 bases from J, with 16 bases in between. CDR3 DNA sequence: TGTGCCAGCATCGAAGACGGGGGGCCTGGCTACACCTTC. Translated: CASIEDGGPGYTF.

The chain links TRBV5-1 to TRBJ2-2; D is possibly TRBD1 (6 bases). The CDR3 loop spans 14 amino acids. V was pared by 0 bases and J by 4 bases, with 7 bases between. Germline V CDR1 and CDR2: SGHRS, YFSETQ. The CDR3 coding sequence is TGCGCCAGCAGCTTGGTGGGGGCCACCGGGGAGCTGTTTTTT. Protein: CASSLVGATGELFF.

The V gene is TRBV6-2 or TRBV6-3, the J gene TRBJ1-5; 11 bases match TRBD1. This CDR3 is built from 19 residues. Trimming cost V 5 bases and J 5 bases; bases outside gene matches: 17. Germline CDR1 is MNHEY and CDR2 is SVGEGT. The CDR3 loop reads CASSLYGQGAVGKYQPQHF. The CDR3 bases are TGTGCCAGCAGTCTCTACGGACAGGGGGCTGTGGGGAAATATCAGCCCCAGCATTTT.